These 14 T cell receptor beta chains originate from one sample sequenced in a study of spatial heterogeneity in lung cancer. MiXCR was run by TCRdb on the 5' RACE reads, yielding one entry per CDR3 protein. This table holds 2,000 to 2,500 distinct CDR3 sequences, roughly 12% found once. Specified time point: sample taken at primary tumor resection. Tumor, nontumor lung or frozen PBMC supplied whole RNA, sequenced without sorting. This material consisted of normal lung tissue next to the tumor, taken at surgery. These receptors all stem from a male donor with early-stage non-small cell lung cancer.

By sample share, this clonotype is medium-sized. As an off-target read in a library built for alpha chains, this beta chain has a frequency of little significance. The rearrangement joins TRBV28 to TRBJ1-4, with D possibly TRBD1 on 5 matching bases. Germline V lookup: CDR1 MDHEN, CDR2 SYDVKM. V dropped 2 bases and J dropped 0 bases, with 10 bases sitting between them. The CDR3 sequence is 16 residues long. CDR3 protein: CASSLDSSATNEKLFF. CDR3 nucleotides: TGTGCCAGCAGTTTAGACAGCAGTGCAACTAATGAAAAACTGTTTTTT.

This clonotype is labeled as medium-sized. As an off-target read in a library built for alpha chains, this beta chain has a frequency of little significance. The chain couples TRBV28 to TRBJ1-2, with 8 bases identical to TRBD1. The CDR3 is 16 amino acids. The trim removed 2 bases at V and 2 bases at J, leaving 7 bases unmatched. CDR1 MDHEN and CDR2 SYDVKM come from the germline V gene. CDR3 sequence reads: CASSLGGTGANYGYTF. The CDR3 DNA reads TGTGCCAGCAGTTTAGGGGGGACAGGAGCAAACTATGGCTACACCTTC.

This clonotype was counted at least ten times. This beta chain is an off-target read within a library intended for alpha chains, so its frequency means little. This sequence joins TRBV30 and TRBJ2-1; a weak D match, TRBD2 (5 bases). The CDR3 has 15 amino acids. V lost 5 bases, J lost 3 bases, and 17 bases lay in between. The germline V gene encodes CDR1 GTSNPN and CDR2 SVGIG (reference sequence). This chain's CDR3 is CAWAVGVSYYNEQFF. The DNA for the CDR3 is TGTGCCTGGGCCGTCGGGGTCTCCTACTACAATGAGCAGTTCTTC.

Relative to its sample, this clonotype is medium-sized. This beta chain is a stray read from a library made for alpha chains; its abundance is not meaningful. The CDR3 coding sequence is TGTGCCAGCAGTTCCGCCGACCTAAATGAAAAACTGTTTTTT. Translation gives CASSSADLNEKLFF. The J gene is TRBJ1-4, the V gene TRBV28; D is unresolved. The ends were cut back, 4 bases at V and 5 bases at J, with 11 bases in the middle. The CDR3 has 14 amino acids. Germline lookup yields CDR1 MDHEN and CDR2 SYDVKM. Looking up the rest from reference TRBV28 and TRBJ1-4 gives the full variable domain: DVKVTQSSRYLVKRTGEKVFLECVQDMDHENMFWYRQDPGLGLRLIYFSYDVKMKEKGDIPEGYSVSREKKERFSLILESASTNQTSMYLCASSSADLNEKLFFGSGTQLSVL.

By sample share, this clonotype is large (0.1 to 1%). This beta chain was picked up by a library intended for alpha chains and is off target, so its count carries little meaning. The V call is TRBV7-9, the J call TRBJ1-1; D perhaps matches TRBD1 (6 bases). Deletions cut 2 bases from V and 5 bases from J, with 15 bases between. From germline, CDR1 is SEHNR and CDR2 FQNEAQ (reference sequence). The CDR3 sequence is 15 residues long. CDR3 coding DNA: TGTGCCAGCAGCTTATCTTCAGGGGTCAAAACTGAAGCTTTCTTT. It is translated as CASSLSSGVKTEAFF.

By share of the sample, this clonotype is medium-sized. Being off target in a library aimed at alpha chains, this beta chain has a size of little meaning. The chain couples TRBV5-6 to TRBJ1-2; the D gene is possibly TRBD1 (5 bases). CDR1 SGHDT and CDR2 YYEEEE come from the germline V gene. V lost 0 bases and J lost 4, with 7 bases in between. CDR3 size: 13 residues. CDR3 DNA: TGTGCCAGCAGCTTGGAGGGGACCTATGGCTACACCTTC. Translation gives CASSLEGTYGYTF.

This clonotype is judged medium-sized (0.01 to 0.1%). As an off-target read in a library built for alpha chains, this beta chain has a frequency of little significance. CDR3 amino acids: CASSFQGYYEQYF. DNA of the CDR3: TGTGCCAGCAGCTTCCAGGGCTACTACGAGCAGTACTTC. This chain uses TRBV5-4 with TRBJ2-7, with D perhaps TRBD1 (5 bases). Per germline, CDR1 SGHNT and CDR2 YYREEE (reference sequence). The CDR3 consists of 13 residues. The ends were cut back, 2 bases at V and 3 bases at J, with 9 bases in the middle.

This clonotype appeared a few times. For a library built for alpha chains, this beta chain is a stray read; little rests on its size. The V call is TRBV5-6, the J call TRBJ1-5; TRBD1 matches 9 bases. The junction had 16 bases not matched to a gene; V was cut back by 0 bases and J by 9 bases. This CDR3 spans 18 amino acids. Germline CDR1 reads SGHDT; CDR2 reads YYEEEE. This CDR3 is CASSLGSPGQGKGMPQHF. Written as DNA, the CDR3 is TGTGCCAGCAGCTTGGGATCGCCGGGACAGGGAAAGGGAATGCCCCAGCATTTT.

This clonotype was detected a few times. This beta chain is an off-target read within a library intended for alpha chains, so its frequency means little. The J gene is TRBJ1-1, the V gene TRBV7-3, with D possibly matching TRBD1 (5 bases). The germline V and J ends were trimmed by 1 base and 8 bases, with 14 bases remaining between them. Germline V gene sequence: CDR1 SGHTA, CDR2 FQGTGA. This CDR3 contains 14 residues. The CDR3 loop reads CASSLNTGGDEAFF. In DNA, the CDR3 is TGTGCCAGCAGCTTAAACACGGGTGGGGACGAAGCTTTCTTT.

By its share, this clonotype is medium-sized. A library prepared for alpha chains yielded this beta chain as an off-target read; its size is of little meaning. The chain employs TRBV7-2 and TRBJ2-4; 16 nucleotides match TRBD2. V gave up 6 bases and J gave up 3 bases; unmatched junction bases: 14. The CDR3 totals 20 residues. Germline V lookup: CDR1 SGHTA, CDR2 FQGNSA. The CDR3: CASSSAPGLAGGGGKNIQYF. The CDR3 nucleotides read TGTGCCAGCAGTTCAGCTCCGGGACTAGCGGGAGGGGGAGGCAAAAACATTCAGTACTTC.

This clonotype is medium-sized within its sample. This beta chain represents an off-target read in a library built for alpha chains; its size is of limited meaning. The chain joins TRBV5-1 to TRBJ2-5; 9 bases match TRBD2. With 3 bases clipped from V and 4 bases from J, the junction kept 7 bases outside the gene matches. In germline, CDR1 is SGHRS, CDR2 YFSETQ. There are 15 residues in the CDR3. This chain's CDR3 is CASSSQPAGGETQYF. As DNA, the CDR3 is TGCGCCAGCAGCTCCCAACCAGCGGGGGGAGAGACCCAGTACTTC.

Points on this clonotype: This beta chain slipped into a library made for alpha chains as a stray read, so its size is not meaningful. The CDR3 DNA sequence: TGTGCCTGGAGTTTCCAGGACAGGTTGGGTGAGCAGTTCTTC. Its translation: CAWSFQDRLGEQFF. The chain recombines TRBV30 with TRBJ2-1; 7 bases are a match to TRBD1. Germline trimming cut 2 bases from V and 9 bases from J; bases unmatched to any gene: 10. Germline V CDR1 and CDR2: GTSNPN, SVGIG (reference sequence). The CDR3 covers 14 residues.

By share, this clonotype ranks as medium-sized. A library prepared for alpha chains yielded this beta chain as an off-target read; its size is of little meaning. V usage is TRBV19 and J usage is TRBJ2-3; TRBD1 agrees at 7 bases. Looked up from germline, CDR1 is LNHDA and CDR2 is SQIVND (reference sequence). This CDR3 contains 14 residues. V shed 7 bases, J shed 2 bases, and the junction held 6 bases outside the gene matches. The CDR3 spells CASTGDRNTDTQYF. The CDR3 DNA sequence: TGTGCCAGTACCGGGGACAGAAACACAGATACGCAGTATTTT.

This clonotype is termed medium-sized. This beta chain turned up in a library designed for alpha chains; as an off-target read, its abundance says little. J is TRBJ1-6 and V is TRBV20-1; D ambiguous. Trimming took 2 bases from V and 5 from J, leaving 13 bases between them. The CDR3 totals 15 residues. Germline CDR1 is DFQATT and CDR2 is SNEGSKA (reference sequence). As DNA, the CDR3 is TGCAGTGCTAGACGACCGAGCCCAAATAATTCACCCCTCCACTTT. This translates into CSARRPSPNNSPLHF.